Following are 21 T cell receptor beta chains from one sample sequenced in a study of read filtering for tumor transcriptome and immune sequencing (dated by TCRdb to between 2020 and 2021). Sequencing was carried out with an Illumina HiSeq 4000. The Immunoverse kit was used to build TCR libraries from roughly 440 ng RNA, with molecular barcoded adaptors covering alpha/delta and beta/gamma chains. TCRdb itself trimmed the public reads at Q25 with fastp, ran MiXCR and retained productive beta chains. Every entry covers one CDR3 protein and lists the most common genes and DNA from its rows. The sample table holds tens of thousands of distinct CDR3 sequences, of which less than 20% were seen once. 30% to 45% of the sample lies in the top ten. The specimen sequenced was a population of CD138-negative cells sorted from bone marrow. The cell subset or site label of this sample denotes: bone marrow mononuclear cells depleted of CD138+ plasma/myeloma cells by negative magnetic selection. Source of these receptors: a donor aged 40 or over with multiple myeloma.

This clonotype has a count of ten or more. The J gene is TRBJ2-1, the V gene TRBV11-2, with 11 positions matching TRBD2. J lost 0 bases, V lost 5 bases, and 6 bases had no gene match. This CDR3 has 17 amino acids. CDR1 is SGHAT, CDR2 FQNNGV, per germline. The DNA of the CDR3 is TGTGCCAGCAGCGTACCTAGCGGGAGGCCCTCCTACAATGAGCAGTTCTTC. Translating it yields CASSVPSGRPSYNEQFF.

Many counts were recorded for this clonotype. V is TRBV12-3 or TRBV12-4 and J is TRBJ2-7; no firm D call. V was cut by 5 bases and J by 3 bases, with 5 bases left in between. This CDR3 is built from 11 residues. CDR3 residues: CASSRGYEQYF. As DNA, the CDR3 is TGTGCCAGCAGTAGAGGCTACGAGCAGTACTTC.

This clonotype occurred many times. This sequence joins TRBV12-3 or TRBV12-4 and TRBJ1-1; 8 nucleotides match TRBD1. CDR3 length: 15 amino acids. Unmatched junction bases numbered 4, after V lost 3 bases and J lost 1 base. This chain's CDR3 is CASSFGDRKNTEAFF. CDR3 nucleotide sequence: TGTGCCAGCAGTTTTGGGGACAGGAAGAACACTGAAGCTTTCTTT.

The table lists this clonotype with many counts. The chain links TRBV11-1 to TRBJ2-1; 11 nucleotides match TRBD2. Germline CDR1 and CDR2: SGHAT and FQDESV (reference sequence). With V trimmed by 5 bases and J by 6 bases, 6 bases remained unmatched. This CDR3 region has 15 residues. CDR3: CASSPGLADFNEQFF. For the CDR3, the DNA is TGTGCCAGCAGCCCGGGACTAGCGGACTTCAATGAGCAGTTCTTC. The whole variable domain, remainder taken from reference TRBV11-1 and TRBJ2-1, is EAEVAQSPRYKITEKSQAVAFWCDPISGHATLYWYRQILGQGPELLVQFQDESVVDDSQLPKDRFSAERLKGVDSTLKIQPAELGDSAMYLCASSPGLADFNEQFFGPGTRLTVL.

This clonotype was seen more than once but under ten times. This may arise from a read error, as a much more abundant clone is one base away. The final CDR3 position lacks the conserved phenylalanine or tryptophan, pointing to a likely read error. The chain uses TRBV20-1 and TRBJ2-5, with a tentative D call TRBD2 (6 bases). Germline assignment: CDR1 DFQATT and CDR2 SNEGSKA (reference sequence). The CDR3 covers 13 residues. The germline V and J ends were trimmed by 3 bases and 2 bases, with 10 bases remaining between them. The CDR3 coding sequence is TGCAGTGCTAGGAGACTAGGTCAAGAGACCCAGTACCTC. Translated: CSARRLGQETQYL.

This clonotype has a count of ten or more. The J gene is TRBJ2-2, the V gene TRBV19; 9 bases align to TRBD1. The ends lost 6 bases at V and 0 bases at J; junction bases unmatched: 5. This CDR3 is built from 16 residues. Per the germline V gene, CDR1 is LNHDA and CDR2 is SQIVND (reference sequence). The CDR3 nucleotides read TGTGCCAGTAGGCGTGGGACAGGGACGAACACCGGGGAGCTGTTTTTT. This translates into CASRRGTGTNTGELFF.

The V gene is TRBV29-1, the J gene TRBJ2-7, with 11 nucleotides matching TRBD2. V lost 7 bases, J lost 5 bases, and 13 bases stayed unmatched. Germline values: CDR1 SQVTM, CDR2 ANQGSEA. The CDR3 runs to 15 residues. CDR3 loop: CSARLAGLRAHEQYF. The CDR3 bases are TGCAGCGCCCGACTAGCGGGATTGCGTGCCCACGAGCAGTACTTC.

This clonotype was seen ten or more times. The chain carries TRBV11-3 and TRBJ2-3, with 7 bases lining up with TRBD1. The J segment lost 0 bases and the V segment lost 5 bases, leaving 5 bases of the junction unmatched. The CDR3 spans 15 residues. CDR1 and CDR2 from the germline V gene are SGHNT and YENEEA. The CDR3: CASSPGTVSTDTQYF. CDR3 in DNA: TGTGCCAGCAGCCCCGGGACAGTTAGCACAGATACGCAGTATTTT.

In this sample, this clonotype turned up many times. The chain couples TRBV4-1 to TRBJ2-5; D unresolved. The germline V gene has CDR1 MGHRA and CDR2 YSYEKL. This CDR3 spans 13 amino acids. With 4 bases removed from V and 2 bases from J, the gap between germline ends came to 8 bases. In nucleotides, the CDR3 is TGCGCCAGCAGCCGAAACAGTCAAGAGACCCAGTACTTC. As protein: CASSRNSQETQYF.

The chain links TRBV6-5 to TRBJ2-1; 12 bases map to TRBD2. Germline V gene lookup returns CDR1 MNHEY and CDR2 SVGAGI. Trimming removed 8 bases from V and 4 bases from J; junction bases left unmatched: 3. This CDR3 region has 14 residues. Here the CDR3 DNA reads TGTGCCAGCGGGACTAGCGGGCTGTACAATGAGCAGTTCTTC. Translated: CASGTSGLYNEQFF.

This clonotype came up many times. This chain connects TRBV20-1 to TRBJ1-5; 7 bases are a match to TRBD1. This CDR3 region has 14 residues. Germline V lookup: CDR1 DFQATT, CDR2 SNEGSKA (reference sequence). J lost 1 base, V lost 4 bases, and 4 bases had no gene match. CDR3 DNA sequence: TGCAGTGCTAACGGACAGGCGAGCAATCAGCCCCAGCATTTT. Protein sequence: CSANGQASNQPQHF.

This clonotype was seen repeatedly, ten times or more. The rearrangement joins TRBV20-1 to TRBJ2-7; TRBD1 agrees at 10 bases. This CDR3 is built from 15 residues. Germline-derived CDR1 and CDR2 are DFQATT and SNEGSKA (reference sequence). V was clipped by 3 bases and J by 3 bases; unmatched bases: 8. DNA of the CDR3: TGCAGTGCTAGCACGGGACAGGGGACCGTCTACGAGCAGTACTTC. It encodes CSASTGQGTVYEQYF.

This clonotype has a count of ten or more. This chain connects TRBV18 to TRBJ2-7; 7 bases fit TRBD2. Germline lookup yields CDR1 KGHSH and CDR2 LQKENI. The CDR3 consists of 12 residues. Trimming took 2 bases from V and 6 from J; bases not matched to a gene: 1. This CDR3 is CASSPREGEQYF. The CDR3 coding sequence is TGTGCCAGCTCACCAAGGGAGGGCGAGCAGTACTTC. The complete variable domain, with remaining parts taken from reference TRBV18 and TRBJ2-7, reads NAGVMQNPRHLVRRRGQEARLRCSPMKGHSHVYWYRQLPEEGLKFMVYLQKENIIDESGMPKERFSAEFPKEGPSILRIQQVVRGDSAAYFCASSPREGEQYFGPGTRLTVT.

This clonotype was picked up many times. The chain joins TRBV5-1 to TRBJ1-1, with 7 bases matching TRBD1. Germline CDR1 is SGHRS and CDR2 is YFSETQ. This CDR3 spans 15 amino acids. Losses at the gene ends were 4 bases for V and 2 bases for J; bases not matched to a gene: 8. CDR3 DNA sequence: TGCGCCAGCAGCCTGGGGGGGACAGAAAACACTGAAGCTTTCTTT. Protein sequence: CASSLGGTENTEAFF.

This clonotype was seen at least ten times. The rearrangement links TRBV28 to TRBJ2-2; D unresolved. The CDR3 is 12 residues long. The ends were cut back, 5 bases at V and 8 bases at J, with 9 bases in the middle. Germline loops: CDR1 MDHEN, CDR2 SYDVKM. CDR3 sequence (DNA): TGTGCCAGCAGTCCCCCGCTGGGGGAGCTGTTTTTT. Protein product: CASSPPLGELFF.

This clonotype occurred a few times. The chain recombines TRBV19 with TRBJ1-5, with D possibly being TRBD1 (5 bases). CDR1 and CDR2 from the germline V gene are LNHDA and SQIVND (reference sequence). This CDR3 contains 16 residues. The V end was cut by 3 bases, the J end by 2 bases, with 14 bases between. The CDR3 region is CASSMGEFWGNQPQHF. The DNA for the CDR3 is TGTGCCAGTAGTATGGGGGAGTTTTGGGGCAATCAGCCCCAGCATTTT.

This chain joins TRBV29-1 and TRBJ2-1; tentative D call: TRBD2 (5 bases). The CDR3 totals 14 residues. Per the germline V gene, CDR1 is SQVTM and CDR2 is ANQGSEA. The ends were cut back, 8 bases at V and 6 bases at J, with 20 bases in the middle. For the CDR3, the DNA is TGCAGCTCCCGACTATCGGTAGAGACCAATGAGCAGTTCTTC. Protein: CSSRLSVETNEQFF.

This clonotype was recorded a few times. This chain connects TRBV18 to TRBJ2-5; D uncertain. Trimming took 0 bases from V and 3 from J, leaving 5 bases between them. In germline, CDR1 is KGHSH, CDR2 LQKENI. The CDR3 extends over 13 amino acids. CDR3 in amino acids: CASSPPNKETQYF. CDR3 DNA: TGTGCCAGCTCACCACCGAACAAAGAGACCCAGTACTTC.

This clonotype has a handful of counts. Germline and junction disagree at one end, which may indicate a read error. The CDR3 DNA follows: TGTGCCAGCAGCCGCCCTGGTACATACAATGAGCAGTCCTTC. Translation gives CASSRPGTYNEQSF. The chain recombines TRBV3-1 with TRBJ2-1, with D hard to call. The CDR3 extends over 14 amino acids. From germline, CDR1 is LGHDT and CDR2 YNNKEL (reference sequence).

As to this clonotype: One end of the junction fails to match germline, which may point to a read error. The rearrangement joins TRBV12-3 or TRBV12-4 to TRBJ1-1, with D possibly TRBD1 on 6 matching bases. CDR3 length equals 14 residues. CDR3 protein: CAGSLGHQNTEAFF. CDR3 nucleotide sequence: TGTGCCGGCAGTTTGGGACATCAGAACACTGAAGCTTTCTTT.

Ten or more counts support this clonotype. The chain uses TRBV28 and TRBJ2-6; 10 bases line up with TRBD1. This CDR3 is built from 18 residues. Germline values: CDR1 MDHEN, CDR2 SYDVKM. The J segment lost 4 bases and the V segment lost 4 bases, leaving 10 bases of the junction unmatched. The CDR3 reads CASSSPGQGKAGANVLTF. CDR3 DNA: TGTGCCAGCAGTTCCCCGGGACAGGGGAAGGCCGGGGCCAACGTCCTGACTTTC.